This TCR beta chain was sequenced for a study of shared clonotypes between healthy human individuals. The protocol was immunoSEQ multiplex PCR, while the TCRdb copy is restricted to in-frame clones and leaves out a portion. The repertoire has more than 1 million clones, around 78% of them found once; the top ten carry 0.52%. The CDR3 runs 15 residues. CDR1 is SGHNT and CDR2 is YYREEE in the germline V gene (reference sequence). Trimming took off 0 bases at V and 1 base at J, with 9 bases between the two ends. The chain is built from TRBV5-4 and TRBJ2-3; D is undetermined. The sample comprised memory CD4+ T cells from PBMCs. The subset: CD45RA-negative fraction. The receptor was isolated from a man between 18 and 29 years old in good health. Some clones in this sample may be carry-over from other donors' samples. The CDR3 nucleotides read TGTGCCAGCAGCTTGGGGTTACCGGGCACAGATACGCAGTATTTT. This codes for CASSLGLPGTDTQYF.